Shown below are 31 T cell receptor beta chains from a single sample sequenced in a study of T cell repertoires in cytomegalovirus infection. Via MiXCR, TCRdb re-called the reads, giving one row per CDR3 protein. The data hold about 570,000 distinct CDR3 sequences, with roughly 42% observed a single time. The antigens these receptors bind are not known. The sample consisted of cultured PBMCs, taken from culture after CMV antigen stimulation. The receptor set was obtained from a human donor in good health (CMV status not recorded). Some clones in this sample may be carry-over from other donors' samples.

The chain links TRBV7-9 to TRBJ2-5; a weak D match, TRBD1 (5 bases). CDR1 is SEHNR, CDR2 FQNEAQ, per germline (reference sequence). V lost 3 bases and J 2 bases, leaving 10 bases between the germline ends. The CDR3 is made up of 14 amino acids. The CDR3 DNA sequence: TGTGCCAGCAGCTTCATGGACACTCAAGAGACCCAGTACTTC. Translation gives CASSFMDTQETQYF.

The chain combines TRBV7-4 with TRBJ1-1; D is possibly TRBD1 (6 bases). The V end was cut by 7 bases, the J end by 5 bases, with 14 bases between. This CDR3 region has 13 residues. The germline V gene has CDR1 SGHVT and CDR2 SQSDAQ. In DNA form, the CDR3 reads TGTGCCAGCAAACAGGGAGGGGGAACTGAAGCTTTCTTT. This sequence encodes CASKQGGGTEAFF.

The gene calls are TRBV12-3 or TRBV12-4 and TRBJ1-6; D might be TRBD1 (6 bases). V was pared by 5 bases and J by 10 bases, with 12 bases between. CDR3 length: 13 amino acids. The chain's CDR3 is CASSPAQGSPLHF. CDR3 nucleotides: TGTGCCAGCAGTCCCGCACAGGGATCACCCCTCCACTTT.

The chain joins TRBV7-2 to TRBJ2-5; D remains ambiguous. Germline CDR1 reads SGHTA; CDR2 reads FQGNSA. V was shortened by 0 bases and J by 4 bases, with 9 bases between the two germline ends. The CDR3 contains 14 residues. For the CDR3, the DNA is TGTGCCAGCAGCTTAGCCCGGTCACGAGAGACCCAGTACTTC. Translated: CASSLARSRETQYF. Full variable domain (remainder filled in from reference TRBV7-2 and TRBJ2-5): GAGVSQSPSNKVTEKGKDVELRCDPISGHTALYWYRQSLGQGLEFLIYFQGNSAPDKSGLPSDRFSAERTGGSVSTLTIQRTQQEDSAVYLCASSLARSRETQYFGPGTRLLVL.

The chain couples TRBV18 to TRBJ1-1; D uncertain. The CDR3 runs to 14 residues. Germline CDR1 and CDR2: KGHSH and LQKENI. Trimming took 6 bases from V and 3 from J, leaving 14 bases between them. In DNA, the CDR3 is TGTGCCAGCTCTCTTGGGGTTAGGGACACTGAAGCTTTCTTT. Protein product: CASSLGVRDTEAFF.

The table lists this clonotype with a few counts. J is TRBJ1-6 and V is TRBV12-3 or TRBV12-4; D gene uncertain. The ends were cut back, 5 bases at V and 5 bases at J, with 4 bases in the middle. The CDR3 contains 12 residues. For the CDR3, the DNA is TGTGCCAGCAGTGATAATAATTCACCCCTCCACTTT. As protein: CASSDNNSPLHF.

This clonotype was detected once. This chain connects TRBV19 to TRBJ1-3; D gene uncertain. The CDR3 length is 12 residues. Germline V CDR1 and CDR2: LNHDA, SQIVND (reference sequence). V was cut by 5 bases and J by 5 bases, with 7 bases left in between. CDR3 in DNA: TGTGCCAGTAGTGAAGTACGAAACACCATATATTTT. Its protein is CASSEVRNTIYF.

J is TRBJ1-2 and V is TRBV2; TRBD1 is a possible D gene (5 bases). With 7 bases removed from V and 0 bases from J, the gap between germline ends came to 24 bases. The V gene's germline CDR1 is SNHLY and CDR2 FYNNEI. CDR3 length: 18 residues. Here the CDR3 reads CASMGVRQNRSPNYGYTF. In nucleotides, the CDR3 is TGTGCCAGCATGGGGGTTCGCCAAAACCGCTCCCCTAACTATGGCTACACCTTC.

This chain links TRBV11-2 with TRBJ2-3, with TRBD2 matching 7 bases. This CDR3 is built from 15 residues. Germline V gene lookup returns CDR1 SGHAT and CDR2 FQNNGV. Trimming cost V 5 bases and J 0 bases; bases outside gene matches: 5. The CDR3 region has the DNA TGTGCCAGCAGCCCTACGGGAGGAAGCACAGATACGCAGTATTTT. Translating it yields CASSPTGGSTDTQYF. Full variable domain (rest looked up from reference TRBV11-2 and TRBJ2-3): EAGVAQSPRYKIIEKRQSVAFWCNPISGHATLYWYQQILGQGPKLLIQFQNNGVVDDSQLPKDRFSAERLKGVDSTLKIQPAKLEDSAVYLCASSPTGGSTDTQYFGPGTRLTVL.

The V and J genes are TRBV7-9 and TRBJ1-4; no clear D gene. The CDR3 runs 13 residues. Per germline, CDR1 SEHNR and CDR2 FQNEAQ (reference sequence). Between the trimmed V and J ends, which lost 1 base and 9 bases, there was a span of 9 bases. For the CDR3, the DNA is TGTGCCAGCAGCTTAGTGGACGTTCAAAAACTGTTTTTT. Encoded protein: CASSLVDVQKLFF.

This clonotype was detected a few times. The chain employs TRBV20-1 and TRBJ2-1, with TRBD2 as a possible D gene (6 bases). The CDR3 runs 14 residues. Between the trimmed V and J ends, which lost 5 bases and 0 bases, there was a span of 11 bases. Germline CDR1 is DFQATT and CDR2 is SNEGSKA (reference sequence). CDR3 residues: CSAATGSSYNEQFF. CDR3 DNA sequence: TGCAGTGCTGCGACCGGGAGCTCCTACAATGAGCAGTTCTTC.

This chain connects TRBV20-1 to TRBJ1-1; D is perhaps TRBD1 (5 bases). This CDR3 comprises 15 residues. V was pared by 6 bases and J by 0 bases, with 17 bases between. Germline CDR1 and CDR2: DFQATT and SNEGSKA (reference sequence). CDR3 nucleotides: TGCAGTGCCTCACCACTAACAGGCGTGAACACTGAAGCTTTCTTT. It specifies CSASPLTGVNTEAFF.

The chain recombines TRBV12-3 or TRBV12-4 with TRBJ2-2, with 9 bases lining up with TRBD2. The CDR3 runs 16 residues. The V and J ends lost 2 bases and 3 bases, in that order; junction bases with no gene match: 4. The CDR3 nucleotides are TGTGCCAGCAGTTTAAGTGCTAGCGGGGACACCGGGGAGCTGTTTTTT. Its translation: CASSLSASGDTGELFF.

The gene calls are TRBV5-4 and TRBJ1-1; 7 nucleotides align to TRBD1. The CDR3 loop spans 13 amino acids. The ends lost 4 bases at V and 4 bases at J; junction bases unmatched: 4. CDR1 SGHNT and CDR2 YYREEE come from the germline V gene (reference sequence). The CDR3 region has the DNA TGTGCCAGCAGCAAGGACAGGTTCACTGAAGCTTTCTTT. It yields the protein CASSKDRFTEAFF.

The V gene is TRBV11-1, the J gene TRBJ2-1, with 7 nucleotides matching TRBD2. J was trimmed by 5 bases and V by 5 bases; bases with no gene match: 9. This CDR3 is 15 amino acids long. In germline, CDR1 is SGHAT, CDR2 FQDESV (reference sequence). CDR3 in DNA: TGTGCCAGCAGCCCCGCGGGGACTATCAACAATGAGCAGTTCTTC. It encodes CASSPAGTINNEQFF. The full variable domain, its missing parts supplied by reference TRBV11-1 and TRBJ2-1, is EAEVAQSPRYKITEKSQAVAFWCDPISGHATLYWYRQILGQGPELLVQFQDESVVDDSQLPKDRFSAERLKGVDSTLKIQPAELGDSAMYLCASSPAGTINNEQFFGPGTRLTVL.

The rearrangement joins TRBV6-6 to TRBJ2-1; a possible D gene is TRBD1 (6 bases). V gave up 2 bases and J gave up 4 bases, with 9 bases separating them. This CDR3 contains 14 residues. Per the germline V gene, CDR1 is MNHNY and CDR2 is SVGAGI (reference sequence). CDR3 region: CASSYRDKYNEQFF. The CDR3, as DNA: TGTGCCAGCAGTTACCGGGACAAGTACAATGAGCAGTTCTTC.

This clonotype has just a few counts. The CDR3 is CASSRQGMGTDTQYF. For the CDR3, the DNA is TGTGCCAGCAGCCGCCAGGGGATGGGGACAGATACGCAGTATTTT. The chain uses TRBV7-2 and TRBJ2-3; perhaps TRBD1 as D (6 bases). The CDR3 is 15 amino acids. The V and J ends lost 5 bases and 3 bases respectively, with 15 bases between them. Germline V CDR1 and CDR2: SGHTA, FQGNSA.

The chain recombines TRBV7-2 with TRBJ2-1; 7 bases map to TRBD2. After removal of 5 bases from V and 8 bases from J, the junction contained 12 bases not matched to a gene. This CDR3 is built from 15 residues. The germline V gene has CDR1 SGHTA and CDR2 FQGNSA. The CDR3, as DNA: TGTGCCAGCAGCCCTCTCGCGGGAGCGGTAGATGAGCAGTTCTTC. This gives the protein CASSPLAGAVDEQFF.

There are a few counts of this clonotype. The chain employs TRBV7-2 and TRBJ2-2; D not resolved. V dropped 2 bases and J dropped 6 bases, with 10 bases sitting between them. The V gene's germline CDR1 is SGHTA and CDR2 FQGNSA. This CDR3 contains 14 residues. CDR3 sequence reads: CASSLQAGPGELFF. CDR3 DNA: TGTGCCAGCAGCTTACAAGCAGGCCCCGGGGAGCTGTTTTTT.

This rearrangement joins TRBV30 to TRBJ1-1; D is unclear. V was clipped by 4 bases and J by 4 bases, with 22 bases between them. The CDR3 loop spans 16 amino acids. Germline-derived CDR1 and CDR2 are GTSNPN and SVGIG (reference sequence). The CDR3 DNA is TGTGCCTGGAACTATCCCCCTGTCCAAGGTAGCACTGAAGCTTTCTTT. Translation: CAWNYPPVQGSTEAFF.

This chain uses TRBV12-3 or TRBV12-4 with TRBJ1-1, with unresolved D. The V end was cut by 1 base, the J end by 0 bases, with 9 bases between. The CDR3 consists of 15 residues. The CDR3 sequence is CASSLEYSLNTEAFF. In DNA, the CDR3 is TGTGCCAGCAGTTTAGAGTACAGTTTGAACACTGAAGCTTTCTTT.

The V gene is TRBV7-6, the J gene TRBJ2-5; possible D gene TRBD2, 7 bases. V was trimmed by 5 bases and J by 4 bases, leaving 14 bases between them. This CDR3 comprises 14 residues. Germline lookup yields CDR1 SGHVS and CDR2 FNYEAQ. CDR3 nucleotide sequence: TGTGCCAGCAGCAAACGGGGGGCGAGAGAGACCCAGTACTTC. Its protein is CASSKRGARETQYF.

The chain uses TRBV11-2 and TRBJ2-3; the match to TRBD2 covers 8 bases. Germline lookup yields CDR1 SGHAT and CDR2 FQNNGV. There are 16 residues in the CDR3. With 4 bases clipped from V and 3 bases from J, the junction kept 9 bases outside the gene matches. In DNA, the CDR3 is TGTGCCAGCAGCTCGGGACTAGTGGGAGGGACAGATACGCAGTATTTT. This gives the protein CASSSGLVGGTDTQYF. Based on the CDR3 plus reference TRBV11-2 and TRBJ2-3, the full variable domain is EAGVAQSPRYKIIEKRQSVAFWCNPISGHATLYWYQQILGQGPKLLIQFQNNGVVDDSQLPKDRFSAERLKGVDSTLKIQPAKLEDSAVYLCASSSGLVGGTDTQYFGPGTRLTVL.

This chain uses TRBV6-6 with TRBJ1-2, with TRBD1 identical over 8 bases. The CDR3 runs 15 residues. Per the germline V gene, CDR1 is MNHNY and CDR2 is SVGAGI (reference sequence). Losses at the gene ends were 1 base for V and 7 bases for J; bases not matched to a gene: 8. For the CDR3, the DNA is TGTGCCAGCAGTTACTGGCCAGGGGGCGTTGGTGGCTACACCTTC. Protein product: CASSYWPGGVGGYTF.

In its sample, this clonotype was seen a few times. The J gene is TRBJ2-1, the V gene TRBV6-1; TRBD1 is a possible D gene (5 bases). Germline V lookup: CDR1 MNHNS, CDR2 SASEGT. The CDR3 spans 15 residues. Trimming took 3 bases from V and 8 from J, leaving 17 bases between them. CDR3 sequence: CASSDEQWGTDEQFF. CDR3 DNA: TGTGCCAGCAGTGATGAACAGTGGGGCACGGATGAGCAGTTCTTC.

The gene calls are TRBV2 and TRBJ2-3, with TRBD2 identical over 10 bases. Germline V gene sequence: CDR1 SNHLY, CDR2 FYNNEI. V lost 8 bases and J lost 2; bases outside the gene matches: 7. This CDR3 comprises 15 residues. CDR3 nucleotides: TGTGCCAGCGGTCGGACTAGCGGATTCACAGATACGCAGTATTTT. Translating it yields CASGRTSGFTDTQYF.

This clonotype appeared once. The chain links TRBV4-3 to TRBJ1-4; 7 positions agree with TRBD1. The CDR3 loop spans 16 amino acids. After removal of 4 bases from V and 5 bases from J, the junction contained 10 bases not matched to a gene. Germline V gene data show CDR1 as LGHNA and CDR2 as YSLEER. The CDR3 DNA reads TGCGCCAGCAGCCGGCGCGGCGGGACAGTAAATGAAAAACTGTTTTTT. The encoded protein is CASSRRGGTVNEKLFF.

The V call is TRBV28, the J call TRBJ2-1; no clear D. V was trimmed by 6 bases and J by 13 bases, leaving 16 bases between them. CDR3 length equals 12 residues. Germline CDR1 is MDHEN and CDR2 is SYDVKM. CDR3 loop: CASRKDAALQFF. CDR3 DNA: TGTGCCAGCAGGAAAGACGCGGCCCTACAGTTCTTC.

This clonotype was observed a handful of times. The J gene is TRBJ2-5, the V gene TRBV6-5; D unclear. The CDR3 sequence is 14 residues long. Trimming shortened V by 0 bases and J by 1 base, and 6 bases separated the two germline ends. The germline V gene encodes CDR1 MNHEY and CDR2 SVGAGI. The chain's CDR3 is CASSYSRAQETQYF. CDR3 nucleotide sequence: TGTGCCAGCAGTTACTCGAGAGCCCAAGAGACCCAGTACTTC.

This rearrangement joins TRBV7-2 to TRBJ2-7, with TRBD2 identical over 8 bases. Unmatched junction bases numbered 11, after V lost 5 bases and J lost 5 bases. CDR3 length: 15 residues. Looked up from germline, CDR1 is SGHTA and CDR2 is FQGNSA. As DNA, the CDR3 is TGTGCCAGCAGCGCTGTAGCGGGATGGGAAAACGAGCAGTACTTC. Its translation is CASSAVAGWENEQYF.

CDR3 loop: CASSLGQGIGETQYF. DNA of the CDR3: TGTGCCAGCAGCTTGGGACAGGGGATAGGAGAGACCCAGTACTTC. The chain joins TRBV7-8 to TRBJ2-5; TRBD1 aligns across 10 bases. The junction had 5 bases not matched to a gene; V was cut back by 3 bases and J by 4 bases. Germline V gene lookup returns CDR1 SGHVS and CDR2 FQNEAQ. The CDR3 is 15 residues long.